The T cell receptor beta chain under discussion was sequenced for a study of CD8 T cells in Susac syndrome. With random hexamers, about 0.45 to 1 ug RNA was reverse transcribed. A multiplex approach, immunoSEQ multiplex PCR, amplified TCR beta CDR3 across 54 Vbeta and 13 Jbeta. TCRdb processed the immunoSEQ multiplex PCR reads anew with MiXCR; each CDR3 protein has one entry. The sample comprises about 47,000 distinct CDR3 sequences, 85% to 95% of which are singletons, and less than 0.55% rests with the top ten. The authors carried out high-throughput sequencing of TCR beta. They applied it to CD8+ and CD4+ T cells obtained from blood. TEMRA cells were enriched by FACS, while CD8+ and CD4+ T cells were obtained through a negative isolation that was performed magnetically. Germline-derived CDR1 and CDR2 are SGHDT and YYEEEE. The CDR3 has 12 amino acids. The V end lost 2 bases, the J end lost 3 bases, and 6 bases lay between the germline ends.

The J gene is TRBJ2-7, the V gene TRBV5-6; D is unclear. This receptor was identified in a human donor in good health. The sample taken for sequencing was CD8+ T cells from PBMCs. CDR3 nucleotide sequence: TGTGCCAGCAGCTTCGGTGACTACGAGCAGTACTTC. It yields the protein CASSFGDYEQYF. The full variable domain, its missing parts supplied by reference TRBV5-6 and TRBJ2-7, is DAGVTQSPTHLIKTRGQQVTLRCSPKSGHDTVSWYQQALGQGPQFIFQYYEEEERQRGNFPDRFSGHQFPNYSSELNVNALLLGDSALYLCASSFGDYEQYFGPGTRLTVT.